This entry describes one T cell receptor (beta chain). The record originates from a study of control samples from healthy donors and cancer patients. Some clones are missing from TCRdb's copy, which holds only in-frame ones; the method was immunoSEQ multiplex PCR. The sample includes tens of thousands of clones, 91% seen only once; the top ten take 22%. The CDR3 extends over 13 amino acids. From germline, CDR1 is MGHRA and CDR2 YSYEKL. With 5 bases clipped from V and 9 bases from J, the junction kept 7 bases outside the gene matches. The sequenced sample was PBMCs. V gene TRBV4-1 combines with J gene TRBJ1-5, with TRBD1 matching 7 bases. The receptor was isolated from a woman aged 40 to 50 with head and neck cancer. CDR3 in amino acids: CASSTYRGRPQHF. DNA for the CDR3: TGCGCCAGCAGCACATACAGGGGAAGGCCCCAGCATTTT.